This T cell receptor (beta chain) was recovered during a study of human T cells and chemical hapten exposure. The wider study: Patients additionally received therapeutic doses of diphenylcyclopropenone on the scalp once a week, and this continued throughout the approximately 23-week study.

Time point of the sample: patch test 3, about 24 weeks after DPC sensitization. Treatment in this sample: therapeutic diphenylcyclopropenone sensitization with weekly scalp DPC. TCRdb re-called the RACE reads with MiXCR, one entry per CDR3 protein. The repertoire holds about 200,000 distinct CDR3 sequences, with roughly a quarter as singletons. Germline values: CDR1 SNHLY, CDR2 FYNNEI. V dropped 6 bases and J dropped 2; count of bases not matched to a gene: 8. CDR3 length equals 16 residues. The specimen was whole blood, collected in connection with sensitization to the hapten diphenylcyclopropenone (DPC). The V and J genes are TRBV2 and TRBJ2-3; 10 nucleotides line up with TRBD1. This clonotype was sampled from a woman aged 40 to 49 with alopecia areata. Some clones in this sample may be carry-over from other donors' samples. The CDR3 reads CASRDPGTGATDTQYF. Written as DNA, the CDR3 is TGTGCCAGCAGGGACCCCGGGACAGGGGCCACAGATACGCAGTATTTT. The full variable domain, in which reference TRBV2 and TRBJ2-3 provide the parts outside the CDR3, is EPEVTQTPSHQVTQMGQEVILRCVPISNHLYFYWYRQILGQKVEFLVSFYNNEISEKSEIFDDQFSVERPDGSNFTLKIRSTKLEDSAMYFCASRDPGTGATDTQYFGPGTRLTVL.